This passage covers 27 T cell receptor beta chains from one sample sequenced in a study of T-cell memory formation after mild COVID-19. MiXCR, applied by TCRdb to the 5' RACE reads, yields one record per CDR3 protein. The sample lists hundreds of thousands of distinct CDR3 sequences, approximately 18% seen once, with under 25% in the top ten. The specimen sequenced was PBMCs or a T cell subset sorted from them (not recorded which). These receptors were obtained from a man younger than 35 who had mild COVID-19 (a few samples of this study predate the infection). Cell type and time point are not known.

This clonotype was counted a few times. The chain links TRBV9 to TRBJ2-3; the match to TRBD2 covers 7 bases. V gave up 0 bases and J gave up 2 bases; unmatched junction bases: 3. The CDR3 extends over 15 amino acids. Germline CDR1 SGDLS, CDR2 YYNGEE. Here the CDR3 reads CASSVGLAATDTQYF. CDR3 DNA: TGTGCCAGCAGCGTAGGTCTAGCGGCCACAGATACGCAGTATTTT. The variable domain in full, with the rest retrieved from reference TRBV9 and TRBJ2-3, is DSGVTQTPKHLITATGQRVTLRCSPRSGDLSVYWYQQSLDQGLQFLIQYYNGEERAKGNILERFSAQQFPDLHSELNLSSLELGDSALYFCASSVGLAATDTQYFGPGTRLTVL.

V is TRBV12-3 or TRBV12-4 and J is TRBJ2-3; 7 nucleotides match TRBD1. The CDR3 is made up of 11 amino acids. The ends lost 10 bases at V and 6 bases at J; junction bases unmatched: 4. CDR3 in amino acids: CANGRGDTQYF. The CDR3 nucleotides read TGTGCCAACGGCAGGGGGGATACGCAGTATTTT.

The chain has TRBV20-1 and TRBJ1-2; unclear D gene. The CDR3 totals 16 residues. Trimming shortened V by 2 bases and J by 2 bases, and 18 bases separated the two germline ends. CDR1 DFQATT and CDR2 SNEGSKA come from the germline V gene (reference sequence). Here the CDR3 reads CSARNPPAGANYGYTF. CDR3 nucleotide sequence: TGCAGTGCTAGAAACCCTCCGGCAGGAGCAAACTATGGCTACACCTTC.

The chain uses TRBV7-7 and TRBJ1-5; D remains unclear. V was cut by 4 bases and J by 9 bases, with 19 bases left in between. In germline, CDR1 is SSHAT, CDR2 FNYEAQ (reference sequence). CDR3 length equals 15 residues. In DNA, the CDR3 is TGTGCCAGCAGCTCGGACGATGTGTCCCGAGGGCCCCAGCATTTT. Protein sequence: CASSSDDVSRGPQHF.

The chain carries TRBV6-6 and TRBJ2-3; 9 nucleotides match TRBD2. Per the germline V gene, CDR1 is MNHNY and CDR2 is SVGAGI (reference sequence). CDR3 length: 17 amino acids. The J segment lost 6 bases and the V segment lost 2 bases, leaving 12 bases of the junction unmatched. CDR3 region: CASSYRGGGGARDTQYF. DNA for the CDR3: TGTGCCAGCAGTTACAGGGGCGGCGGGGGGGCAAGGGATACGCAGTATTTT.

The DNA for the CDR3 is TGCACTCTCAAGAGTGCAGGCATAGCCTTCAGATCCTACGAGCAGTACTTC. This sequence encodes CTLKSAGIAFRSYEQYF. The chain employs TRBV20-1 and TRBJ2-7; D ambiguous. Germline V gives CDR1 DFQATT, CDR2 SNEGSKA (reference sequence). This CDR3 contains 17 residues.

The sample holds many counts of this clonotype. The chain combines TRBV5-1 with TRBJ2-2, with D tentatively TRBD2 (5 bases). This CDR3 is 14 amino acids long. CDR1 is SGHRS, CDR2 YFSETQ, per germline. Trimming cost V 4 bases and J 0 bases, with 7 bases left between them. CDR3 amino acids: CASSEGTNTGELFF. CDR3 sequence (DNA): TGCGCCAGCAGCGAGGGTACGAACACCGGGGAGCTGTTTTTT.

This clonotype has more than one count but fewer than ten. The chain is built from TRBV21-1 and TRBJ2-7; TRBD2, the table's D call, lacks a check against the DNA. TRBV21-1 is marked as a pseudogene. The CDR3 has 12 residues. The CDR3 DNA reads as TGTGCCAGCACCCCGCCTCCCTACGAGCAGTACGTC. It encodes CASTPPPYEQYV.

This chain links TRBV7-2 with TRBJ2-1; 8 bases align to TRBD2. Germline V gene data show CDR1 as SGHTA and CDR2 as FQGNSA. The V gene end was trimmed by 6 bases and the J gene end by 0 bases; junction bases not matched to a gene: 7. The CDR3 runs to 16 residues. The CDR3 coding sequence is TGTGCCAGCAGATCCCCGGGGGGGGGCTCCTACAATGAGCAGTTCTTC. Amino acids: CASRSPGGGSYNEQFF.

The sample holds a few counts of this clonotype. The J gene is TRBJ2-7, the V gene TRBV29-1, with 10 positions matching TRBD1. Germline CDR1 SQVTM, CDR2 ANQGSEA. CDR3 length: 13 amino acids. The junction had 6 bases not matched to a gene; V was cut back by 5 bases and J by 5 bases. The CDR3 region has the DNA TGCAGCGTTACCGGGACAGGGGCCCACGAGCAGTACTTC. Its translation is CSVTGTGAHEQYF.

This clonotype has a handful of counts. This chain links TRBV5-1 with TRBJ1-1; D ambiguous. The CDR3 length is 16 residues. Germline CDR1 SGHRS, CDR2 YFSETQ. V was trimmed by 1 base and J by 5 bases, leaving 18 bases between them. The CDR3: CASSLKLQAVGTEAFF. Written as DNA, the CDR3 is TGCGCCAGCAGCTTGAAACTTCAGGCGGTCGGGACTGAAGCTTTCTTT.

This clonotype was recorded a few times. V usage is TRBV7-2 and J usage is TRBJ2-5, with no clear D. Looked up from germline, CDR1 is SGHTA and CDR2 is FQGNSA. Trimming took 1 base from V and 3 from J, leaving 15 bases between them. The CDR3 contains 16 residues. CDR3 sequence (DNA): TGTGCCAGCAGCTTAGAAAGGGCAGTCGTTAAAGAGACCCAGTACTTC. It is translated as CASSLERAVVKETQYF. Combining the CDR3 with reference TRBV7-2 and TRBJ2-5 gives the whole variable domain GAGVSQSPSNKVTEKGKDVELRCDPISGHTALYWYRQSLGQGLEFLIYFQGNSAPDKSGLPSDRFSAERTGGSVSTLTIQRTQQEDSAVYLCASSLERAVVKETQYFGPGTRLLVL.

The chain is built from TRBV5-1 and TRBJ2-5; possibly TRBD2 for D (6 bases). In germline, CDR1 is SGHRS, CDR2 YFSETQ. The CDR3 is 14 residues long. Between the trimmed V and J ends, which lost 7 bases and 1 base, there was a span of 14 bases. CDR3 loop: CASFQGLSQETQYF. CDR3 sequence (DNA): TGCGCCAGCTTCCAGGGACTGTCCCAAGAGACCCAGTACTTC.

The V and J genes are TRBV10-3 and TRBJ1-4; 9 nucleotides agree with TRBD1. Losses at the gene ends were 6 bases for V and 8 bases for J; bases not matched to a gene: 7. Germline V lookup: CDR1 ENHRY, CDR2 SYGVKD. This CDR3 has 14 residues. CDR3 DNA: TGTGCCATCAGATCGGACAGGGGAGGGGAAAAACTGTTTTTT. It codes for CAIRSDRGGEKLFF.

The V gene is TRBV6-6, the J gene TRBJ2-2, with 10 bases matching TRBD1. V shed 2 bases and J 9 bases; nucleotides not matched to a gene: 12. The CDR3 is 17 amino acids. Germline V gene sequence: CDR1 MNHNY, CDR2 SVGAGI (reference sequence). CDR3 DNA: TGTGCCAGCAGTTACACTCCATTTGGGACAGGGGCCCGGGAGCTGTTTTTT. Residues: CASSYTPFGTGARELFF.

The rearrangement uses TRBV4-1 and TRBJ2-3; D is perhaps TRBD1 or TRBD2 (5 bases each). Germline V gives CDR1 MGHRA, CDR2 YSYEKL. V was cut by 6 bases and J by 1 base, with 8 bases left in between. There are 13 residues in the CDR3. The CDR3 region has the DNA TGCGCCAGCAGTAGGGACCGCACAGATACGCAGTATTTT. It yields the protein CASSRDRTDTQYF.

This rearrangement joins TRBV20-1 to TRBJ1-6; no definite D call. CDR1 and CDR2 from the germline V gene are DFQATT and SNEGSKA (reference sequence). The CDR3 spans 14 residues. V lost 0 bases to trimming and J lost 10 bases, with 13 bases between them. The CDR3: CSARDRTRNSPLHF. As DNA, the CDR3 is TGCAGTGCTAGAGATCGGACCCGGAACTCACCCCTCCACTTT.

V and J are TRBV20-1 and TRBJ2-3; 8 nucleotides agree with TRBD2. The junction had 11 bases not matched to a gene; V was cut back by 6 bases and J by 3 bases. Germline CDR1 and CDR2: DFQATT and SNEGSKA (reference sequence). This CDR3 comprises 15 residues. CDR3 sequence (DNA): TGCAGTGCCTACGTGGCAAGCGGGGGAACAGATACGCAGTATTTT. Translated: CSAYVASGGTDTQYF.

This chain joins TRBV2 and TRBJ2-1, with 10 bases matching TRBD2. The trim removed 6 bases at V and 4 bases at J, leaving 6 bases unmatched. CDR3 length: 15 amino acids. The V gene's germline CDR1 is SNHLY and CDR2 FYNNEI. CDR3 loop: CASRQGLASYNEQFF. Written as DNA, the CDR3 is TGTGCCAGCAGACAGGGACTAGCGTCGTACAATGAGCAGTTCTTC.

Notes on this clonotype: Mismatch with germline at one junction end may stem from a read error. This rearrangement joins TRBV10-3 to TRBJ1-6; 11 nucleotides match TRBD1. The germline V gene has CDR1 ENHRY and CDR2 SYGVKD. CDR3 size: 14 residues. CDR3 sequence: CAIRRGQGDSPIHF. In nucleotides, the CDR3 is TGTGCCATCAGACGGGGACAGGGGGATTCACCCATCCACTTT.

This chain joins TRBV2 and TRBJ1-6; 7 nucleotides align to TRBD1. Trimming took 4 bases from V and 7 from J; bases not matched to a gene: 4. This CDR3 contains 14 residues. Germline lookup yields CDR1 SNHLY and CDR2 FYNNEI. In nucleotides, the CDR3 is TGTGCCAGCAGTGCCACAGGGGCCAATTCACCCCTCCACTTT. Its translation: CASSATGANSPLHF.

The V and J genes are TRBV4-3 and TRBJ2-1, with TRBD1 matching 11 bases. The length of the CDR3 is 16 residues. Per germline, CDR1 LGHNA and CDR2 YSLEER. V lost 1 base and J lost 8; bases outside the gene matches: 7. The CDR3 is CASSQAGGTGGHEQFF. The CDR3 DNA reads TGCGCCAGCAGCCAAGCAGGGGGGACAGGGGGACATGAGCAGTTCTTC.

The chain recombines TRBV25-1 with TRBJ2-3, with D possibly matching TRBD2 (5 bases). V was clipped by 1 base and J by 0 bases, with 8 bases between them. CDR1 and CDR2 from the germline V gene are MGHDK and SYGVNS. The CDR3 is 15 residues long. The CDR3, as DNA: TGTGCCAGCAGTGAATGGAGCGGTAGCACAGATACGCAGTATTTT. Its translation: CASSEWSGSTDTQYF.

This clonotype was recorded a few times. The V call is TRBV15, the J call TRBJ1-3; D gene unclear. From germline, CDR1 is LNHNV and CDR2 YYDKDF (reference sequence). The CDR3 has 15 residues. The V gene lost 5 bases and the J gene lost 0 bases, with 11 bases spanning the gap. CDR3 protein: CATSPGPFSGNTIYF. In DNA, the CDR3 is TGTGCCACCAGCCCCGGACCGTTCTCTGGAAACACCATATATTTT.

This clonotype was recorded many times. The V gene is TRBV7-6, the J gene TRBJ2-5; 11 nucleotides match TRBD2. The junction had 12 bases not matched to a gene; V was cut back by 5 bases and J by 1 base. Germline lookup yields CDR1 SGHVS and CDR2 FNYEAQ. This CDR3 region has 18 residues. CDR3 bases: TGTGCCAGCAGCCCAGGGTCTGGGACTAGCGGCACCCAAGAGACCCAGTACTTC. Protein sequence: CASSPGSGTSGTQETQYF.

This chain connects TRBV29-1 to TRBJ2-7; D gene uncertain. Trimming removed 3 bases at V and 2 bases at J, with 11 bases between. CDR1 and CDR2 (germline): SQVTM, ANQGSEA. The CDR3 has 13 amino acids. The CDR3 sequence: CSVDGPAAYEQYF. The CDR3 DNA follows: TGCAGCGTTGATGGGCCCGCGGCCTACGAGCAGTACTTC.

Remarks on this clonotype: With a much larger clone just one base away, this may be a read error. The chain has TRBV12-3 or TRBV12-4 and TRBJ1-3; D not resolved. Trimming stripped 7 bases from V and 9 bases from J, with 16 bases between. The CDR3 spans 13 residues. The CDR3 spells CASILAAAATIYF. In DNA form, the CDR3 reads TGTGCCAGCATCTTAGCAGCAGCGGCCACCATATATTTT.